A single sample gave rise to the 5 T cell receptor beta chains below, sequenced in a study of early T cells in non-severe SARS-CoV-2 infection. TCRdb itself ran the 5' RACE reads through MiXCR, one entry per CDR3 protein. Found here are approximately 52,000 distinct CDR3 sequences, approximately 15% of them singletons; the top ten hold 9% to 10%. The source was whole blood, collected at baseline. These receptor sequences come from an adult who was a healthcare worker with PCR-confirmed SARS-CoV-2 infection or an uninfected control (not recorded which).

This clonotype was counted a few times. The chain combines TRBV12-3 or TRBV12-4 with TRBJ2-5; D is unresolved. The CDR3 is made up of 14 amino acids. V lost 2 bases and J 4 bases, leaving 11 bases between the germline ends. The CDR3 protein is CASSLSPRPETQYF. The CDR3 DNA reads TGTGCCAGCAGTTTATCTCCGCGACCAGAGACCCAGTACTTC.

This clonotype appeared a few times. The rearrangement links TRBV5-1 to TRBJ2-3; D gene ambiguous. The germline CDR1 and CDR2 sequences are SGHRS and YFSETQ. Trimming pared 0 bases from V and 3 bases from J, leaving 5 bases between. CDR3 length: 13 residues. The CDR3 protein is CASSLGDTDTQYF. In nucleotides, the CDR3 is TGCGCCAGCAGCTTGGGGGATACAGATACGCAGTATTTT.

This clonotype has a single count. The chain joins TRBV4-1 to TRBJ2-3, with TRBD2 as a possible D gene (6 bases). Germline values: CDR1 MGHRA, CDR2 YSYEKL. Trimming stripped 1 base from V and 2 bases from J, with 7 bases between. The CDR3 contains 14 residues. CDR3 in DNA: TGCGCCAGCAGCCAAGGGACTAACACAGATACGCAGTATTTT. This gives the protein CASSQGTNTDTQYF.

This clonotype was picked up a small number of times. The J gene is TRBJ2-3, the V gene TRBV6-1; D gene ambiguous. The germline V gene encodes CDR1 MNHNS and CDR2 SASEGT. The germline V and J ends were trimmed by 8 bases and 5 bases, with 20 bases remaining between them. CDR3 length: 15 residues. Written as DNA, the CDR3 is TGTGCCAGCGACCGAAACGGGCCGTCGGAAGATACGCAGTATTTT. Its protein product is CASDRNGPSEDTQYF.

This clonotype was seen a handful of times. The chain has TRBV18 and TRBJ1-2, with 7 bases matching TRBD1. The germline V gene has CDR1 KGHSH and CDR2 LQKENI. CDR3 length: 14 amino acids. The V segment lost 6 bases and the J segment 0 bases; nucleotides outside the gene matches: 4. The CDR3 coding sequence is TGTGCCAGCTCCCGGGACAGAGCTAACTATGGCTACACCTTC. It is translated as CASSRDRANYGYTF.